This TCR beta chain is drawn from a study of metastatic and nonmetastatic thyroid tumors. The overall study: Samples came from malignant and benign thyroid patients, and repertoires were compared across blood and tumor or nodule tissue. Study results and limitations: Across blood and tumor, TCR beta diversity in malignant thyroid tumors was reportedly significantly higher than in benign nodules.

Prior to thyroid surgery, none of the patients had received any treatment. This clone was detected only a few times. Its antigen is not known. Per the original methods: Construction of a distant-metastasis classifier for papillary thyroid cancer relied on CDR3 differences across clinicopathological groups. TCRdb used MiXCR to call clones anew from the PCR reads. It is TCRdb's table, rather than the study itself, that gives the V and J calls and clone size. Of fewer than 30,000 clones listed, roughly 17% are singletons. The V gene end was trimmed by 5 bases and the J gene end by 0 bases; junction bases not matched to a gene: 5. This CDR3 is 15 amino acids long. Germline V gives CDR1 MNHEY, CDR2 SMNVEV (reference sequence).

This chain connects TRBV27 to TRBJ2-3; TRBD2 aligns across 7 bases. The TCR sequence derives from a female donor with papillary thyroid cancer or a benign thyroid nodule (not recorded which). Some clones in this sample may be carry-over from other donors' samples. Sample: blood. CDR3: CASSRGETSTDTQYF. CDR3 bases: TGTGCCAGCAGTCGGGGGGAGACTAGCACAGATACGCAGTATTTT.